This T cell receptor beta chain originates from a study of control samples from healthy donors and cancer patients. Repertoires were generated with immunoSEQ multiplex PCR, while TCRdb's copy carries only in-frame clones and drops some. The data show 150,000 to 200,000 clones, about 94% seen once. The junction had 6 bases not matched to a gene; V was cut back by 4 bases and J by 1 base. Germline CDR1 SGHNT, CDR2 YYREEE (reference sequence). CDR3 length: 15 residues. This chain joins TRBV5-4 and TRBJ1-1; TRBD1 agrees at 8 bases. The sample was PBMCs. The receptor comes from a man aged 55 to 70 with colorectal cancer. The CDR3: CASSRPGTGNTEAFF. The CDR3 nucleotides read TGTGCCAGCAGCCGTCCCGGGACAGGGAACACTGAAGCTTTCTTT.